The entry that follows covers one T cell receptor beta chain sequence. The antigen is undetermined. This sample is part of a study of T cell responses to AZD1222 COVID-19 vaccine. Study results and limitations: The span of vaccine-associated CD4 TCRs extended across spike, with dominance at 160-218 and 743-854. Only six individuals given AZD1222 were seropositive at baseline. The peak T cell response came first, and repertoires were sampled only after it.

The ends were cut back, 3 bases at V and 0 bases at J, with 11 bases in the middle. The CDR3 runs to 15 residues. Per germline, CDR1 SGHDN and CDR2 FVKESK. The assay was immunoSEQ multiplex PCR, and TCRdb's table has in-frame clones only and misses some. Counted here are about 130,000 clones, just under 95% occurring once; the ten biggest clones make up roughly 7.2%. The TCR comes from an adult in good health. Sequencing was performed on peripheral blood, taken on day 0 of AZD1222 vaccination. The rearrangement joins TRBV14 to TRBJ1-1; TRBD1 might be the D (5 bases). CDR3 coding DNA: TGTGCCAGCAGCCAGCCGGGACCGCTGAACACTGAAGCTTTCTTT. Its protein is CASSQPGPLNTEAFF.